This TCR beta chain emerged from a study of T-cell memory formation after mild COVID-19. Study background: Clustering of TCRs was largely donor specific. Broader study findings: There were some responding clones in pre-infection memory, which suggested that cross-reactive memory had joined. Clones that got smaller from day 15 to 85 had even CD4/CD8, while clones growing later tipped toward CD4+.

Constant-segment-primed 5'RACE gave TCR alpha and TCR beta cDNA libraries with sample barcodes and UMIs. A single record per CDR3 protein comes from TCRdb applying MiXCR to the 5' RACE reads. The sample has approximately 400,000 distinct CDR3 sequences, more than 15% seen once. The CDR3 length is 16 residues. V shed 4 bases and J 7 bases; nucleotides not matched to a gene: 12. The germline CDR1 and CDR2 sequences are MGHRA and YSYEKL. This clonotype has only a few counts. The antigen remains undetermined. Sequenced sample: PBMCs or a T cell subset sorted from them (not recorded which). The chain combines TRBV4-1 with TRBJ2-5; 10 bases are a match to TRBD1. The receptor was isolated from a young man who had mild COVID-19 (a few samples of this study predate the infection). Cell type and time point are not known. The CDR3 spells CASSLRWTGGFGTQYF. The CDR3 DNA sequence: TGCGCCAGCAGCCTACGGTGGACAGGGGGGTTTGGGACCCAGTACTTC.